The 32 T cell receptor beta chains below were found in one sample sequenced in a study of PD-L1 blockade in urothelial cancer. Assay: immunoSEQ multiplex PCR; the TCRdb copy retains only in-frame clones and omits some. Among 50,000 to 55,000 clones listed, 86% were seen once. Time point given: pretreatment peripheral blood. Sequenced material: PBMCs, taken around atezolizumab (anti-PD-L1) treatment. These receptors all stem from a man between 60 and 75 years old with urothelial cancer.

This chain connects TRBV29-1 to TRBJ2-3, with 8 bases aligning to TRBD2. V was clipped by 4 bases and J by 0 bases; unmatched bases: 6. Germline CDR1 is SQVTM and CDR2 is ANQGSEA. This CDR3 region has 15 residues. Here the CDR3 reads CSVVYERGSTDTQYF. CDR3 nucleotides: TGCAGCGTTGTATATGAGCGGGGGAGCACAGATACGCAGTATTTT.

A few counts support this clone. The J gene is TRBJ1-1, the V gene TRBV10-3; 9 bases match TRBD1. The CDR3 is 14 residues long. The germline V gene encodes CDR1 ENHRY and CDR2 SYGVKD. V shed 4 bases, J shed 5 bases, and the junction held 5 bases outside the gene matches. CDR3 nucleotide sequence: TGTGCCATCAGTGTAGAACAGGGGGCGACTGAAGCTTTCTTT. Its translation: CAISVEQGATEAFF.

In this sample, this clone turned up a few times. The V call is TRBV4-1, the J call TRBJ2-2, with TRBD2 matching over 15 bases. Germline V lookup: CDR1 MGHRA, CDR2 YSYEKL. V was pared by 2 bases and J by 3 bases, with 16 bases of the junction left unmatched. The CDR3 runs 22 residues. CDR3 DNA sequence: TGCGCCAGCAGCCAAAGGGGGGGAGGTTGGACTAGCGGGAGGGTGTACACCGGGGAGCTGTTTTTT. Amino acids: CASSQRGGGWTSGRVYTGELFF.

The V and J genes are TRBV6-6 and TRBJ1-3; D is unclear. The V gene lost 0 bases and the J gene lost 2 bases, with 11 bases spanning the gap. This CDR3 is 16 amino acids long. Germline-derived CDR1 and CDR2 are MNHNY and SVGAGI (reference sequence). CDR3 region: CASSYSIRGAGNTIYF. The CDR3 nucleotides are TGTGCCAGCAGTTACTCGATTCGAGGTGCTGGAAACACCATATATTTT.

V and J are TRBV15 and TRBJ1-5; the D is unclear. The germline V gene encodes CDR1 LNHNV and CDR2 YYDKDF (reference sequence). Trimming left V 0 bases short and J 5 bases short, with 8 bases between. The length of the CDR3 is 14 residues. Here the CDR3 reads CATSRERVDQPQHF. The DNA of the CDR3 is TGTGCCACCAGCAGAGAGAGGGTTGATCAGCCCCAGCATTTT.

This chain joins TRBV7-2 and TRBJ1-5, with D possibly matching TRBD1 (6 bases). Per germline, CDR1 SGHTA and CDR2 FQGNSA. With 1 base removed from V and 4 bases from J, the gap between germline ends came to 11 bases. The CDR3 loop spans 15 amino acids. The CDR3 reads CASSLVQGINQPQHF. The CDR3 DNA reads as TGTGCCAGCAGCTTAGTACAGGGAATAAATCAGCCCCAGCATTTT.

The chain recombines TRBV7-9 with TRBJ2-7; 7 positions match TRBD2. The CDR3 is 16 amino acids. CDR1 is SEHNR, CDR2 FQNEAQ, per germline (reference sequence). Trimming removed 4 bases from V and 3 bases from J; junction bases left unmatched: 12. As DNA, the CDR3 is TGTGCCAGCAGCTCCAGGCCGACTAGCAAGAGCTACGAGCAGTACTTC. Translation: CASSSRPTSKSYEQYF.

This chain uses TRBV6-6 with TRBJ1-1; the D gene is possibly TRBD1 (5 bases). Germline CDR1 MNHNY, CDR2 SVGAGI (reference sequence). V dropped 7 bases and J dropped 0 bases, with 12 bases sitting between them. The CDR3 runs 14 residues. CDR3: CASKPGELNTEAFF. The CDR3 region has the DNA TGTGCCAGCAAACCGGGGGAACTGAACACTGAAGCTTTCTTT.

This clone was picked up a small number of times. The chain uses TRBV30 and TRBJ1-1; D is unresolved. Germline CDR1 is GTSNPN and CDR2 is SVGIG (reference sequence). V lost 1 base, J lost 4 bases, and 10 bases lay in between. This CDR3 has 13 residues. The CDR3 loop reads CAWSAGIGTEAFF. CDR3 bases: TGTGCCTGGAGTGCGGGTATCGGCACTGAAGCTTTCTTT.

This chain links TRBV28 with TRBJ1-1; 9 bases are shared with TRBD1. The CDR3 covers 13 residues. Germline V gene data show CDR1 as MDHEN and CDR2 as SYDVKM. V dropped 6 bases and J dropped 4; count of bases not matched to a gene: 3. CDR3 sequence: CASRRDRVTEAFF. In DNA form, the CDR3 reads TGTGCCAGCAGGCGGGACAGGGTCACTGAAGCTTTCTTT.

Regarding this clone: Mismatch with germline at one junction end may stem from a read error. The chain carries TRBV5-1 and TRBJ1-6, with TRBD1 as a possible D gene (6 bases). Germline assignment: CDR1 SGHRS and CDR2 YFSETQ. CDR3 length equals 15 residues. CDR3 in DNA: TGCGCCAGCAGCTTAAACAGGGTTTGGAATTCACCCCTCTACTTT. Translation: CASSLNRVWNSPLYF.

V and J are TRBV5-1 and TRBJ2-3, with D hard to call. CDR1 and CDR2 (germline): SGHRS, YFSETQ. This CDR3 is built from 14 residues. V lost 3 bases, J lost 1 base, and 9 bases lay in between. The CDR3, as DNA: TGCGCCAGCAGCTCCGTTCCCGGCACAGATACGCAGTATTTT. Translation: CASSSVPGTDTQYF.

The CDR3: CATSRDRERSYGYTF. CDR3 sequence (DNA): TGTGCCACCAGCAGAGATCGCGAACGGAGCTATGGCTACACCTTC. The V call is TRBV15, the J call TRBJ1-2, with D hard to call. The V end lost 0 bases, the J end lost 4 bases, and 12 bases lay between the germline ends. The length of the CDR3 is 15 residues. Germline CDR1 reads LNHNV; CDR2 reads YYDKDF (reference sequence).

The chain is built from TRBV10-3 and TRBJ1-1, with D perhaps TRBD1 (6 bases). V was clipped by 0 bases and J by 5 bases, with 13 bases between them. CDR3 length: 15 amino acids. CDR1 is ENHRY and CDR2 is SYGVKD in the germline V gene. This chain's CDR3 is CAISESWGRGTEAFF. The DNA for the CDR3 is TGTGCCATCAGTGAGTCCTGGGGGCGGGGGACTGAAGCTTTCTTT.

V usage is TRBV7-2 and J usage is TRBJ2-5; D possibly corresponds to TRBD2 (6 bases). Trimming stripped 0 bases from V and 5 bases from J, with 10 bases between. Germline values: CDR1 SGHTA, CDR2 FQGNSA. The CDR3 spans 14 residues. The CDR3, as DNA: TGTGCCAGCAGCTTAGCAGGCGGGGTTGAGACCCAGTACTTC. Its protein product is CASSLAGGVETQYF.

The genes are TRBV19 and TRBJ2-2; 8 bases line up with TRBD1. CDR3 size: 18 residues. After removal of 7 bases from V and 5 bases from J, the junction contained 18 bases not matched to a gene. In germline, CDR1 is LNHDA, CDR2 SQIVND (reference sequence). The CDR3 here is CASNQNPGAGGRTGELFF. CDR3 DNA sequence: TGTGCCAGTAATCAAAATCCGGGTGCAGGGGGCCGAACCGGGGAGCTGTTTTTT.

This chain connects TRBV5-4 to TRBJ2-3; D gene unclear. Trimming left V 4 bases short and J 0 bases short, with 9 bases between. From germline, CDR1 is SGHNT and CDR2 YYREEE (reference sequence). This CDR3 comprises 14 residues. As DNA, the CDR3 is TGTGCCAGCAGCCAGGATTCCAGCACAGATACGCAGTATTTT. As protein: CASSQDSSTDTQYF.

CDR3 coding DNA: TGCGCCAGCAGCCACCCCGCGGGCCTACTAGCGGGGGAAGAGACCCAGTACTTC. Protein: CASSHPAGLLAGEETQYF. V usage is TRBV4-1 and J usage is TRBJ2-5, with 11 nucleotides matching TRBD2. After removal of 3 bases from V and 3 bases from J, the junction contained 12 bases not matched to a gene. The germline gives CDR1 MGHRA, CDR2 YSYEKL. This CDR3 is 18 amino acids long.

There are a few counts of this clone. J is TRBJ1-1 and V is TRBV5-1; D unresolved. CDR1 is SGHRS, CDR2 YFSETQ, per germline. This CDR3 has 16 amino acids. V lost 1 base and J 4 bases, leaving 17 bases between the germline ends. The CDR3 sequence is CASSLYPTSLGTEAFF. CDR3 coding DNA: TGCGCCAGCAGCTTGTATCCCACCAGTCTAGGCACTGAAGCTTTCTTT.

The genes are TRBV30 and TRBJ1-2; no clear D gene. The CDR3 has 12 amino acids. Trimming left V 8 bases short and J 8 bases short, with 18 bases between. Germline assignment: CDR1 GTSNPN and CDR2 SVGIG (reference sequence). CDR3 sequence: CAGDPGFRGYTF. The DNA of the CDR3 is TGTGCCGGAGATCCGGGGTTTAGAGGCTACACCTTC.

This sequence joins TRBV27 and TRBJ2-7; the match to TRBD1 covers 9 bases. The CDR3 length is 16 residues. CDR1 and CDR2 from the germline V gene are MNHEY and SMNVEV (reference sequence). The V segment lost 5 bases and the J segment 0 bases; nucleotides outside the gene matches: 8. CDR3 DNA sequence: TGTGCCAGCAGTCGTACCCGGACAGGGGCCTCCTACGAGCAGTACTTC. As protein: CASSRTRTGASYEQYF.

V usage is TRBV6-5 and J usage is TRBJ1-1; the D gene is possibly TRBD1 (5 bases). Germline CDR1 MNHEY, CDR2 SVGAGI. The CDR3 sequence is 13 residues long. V lost 7 bases and J 5 bases, leaving 14 bases between the germline ends. The CDR3 sequence: CASTRGSGTEAFF. The CDR3 DNA follows: TGTGCCAGCACTAGGGGTTCAGGTACTGAAGCTTTCTTT.

V gene TRBV5-1 combines with J gene TRBJ2-3, with 11 bases matching TRBD1. CDR1 and CDR2 (germline): SGHRS, YFSETQ. CDR3 length: 14 amino acids. The trim removed 4 bases at V and 5 bases at J, leaving 3 bases unmatched. CDR3 sequence reads: CASSGQGARDTQYF. CDR3 nucleotides: TGCGCCAGCAGCGGACAGGGGGCACGAGATACGCAGTATTTT.

Regarding this clone: Germline is not matched at one junction end, which may reflect a read error. J is TRBJ2-3 and V is TRBV7-7; 14 bases match TRBD2. The CDR3 spans 20 residues. From germline, CDR1 is SSHAT and CDR2 FNYEAQ (reference sequence). In DNA form, the CDR3 reads TGTGCTAGCAGCTTGCCGGGACTAGCGGGAGACAACCCCCGCACAGATACGCAGTATTTT. Its protein product is CASSLPGLAGDNPRTDTQYF.

The chain has TRBV11-3 and TRBJ2-1; no reliable D call. V lost 2 bases, J lost 9 bases, and 14 bases lay in between. Germline values: CDR1 SGHNT, CDR2 YENEEA. This CDR3 is 14 amino acids long. The CDR3 protein is CASSLYPTSSEQFF. DNA of the CDR3: TGTGCCAGCAGCTTATACCCCACTTCGAGTGAGCAGTTCTTC.

V is TRBV6-5 and J is TRBJ2-2; no firm D call. Germline CDR1 and CDR2: MNHEY and SVGAGI. V lost 6 bases to trimming and J lost 4 bases, with 12 bases between them. This CDR3 comprises 14 residues. The CDR3 loop is CASRPPGATGELFF. The DNA for the CDR3 is TGTGCCAGCAGGCCTCCCGGAGCCACCGGGGAGCTGTTTTTT.

CDR3 sequence reads: CASSLVTGTNTEAFF. In nucleotides, the CDR3 is TGTGCCAGCAGCTTGGTCACAGGTACGAACACTGAAGCTTTCTTT. The genes are TRBV5-6 and TRBJ1-1, with D possibly matching TRBD1 (5 bases). V lost 0 bases and J lost 1, with 10 bases in between. The CDR3 runs 15 residues. Germline V lookup: CDR1 SGHDT, CDR2 YYEEEE.

In this sample, this clone turned up once. The CDR3 protein is CASSLGDFSGIHEQYF. The CDR3 coding sequence is TGCGCCAGCAGCTTGGGCGATTTTTCAGGGATCCACGAGCAGTACTTC. This chain uses TRBV5-1 with TRBJ2-7, with a tentative D call TRBD1 (5 bases). Trimming pared 0 bases from V and 5 bases from J, leaving 18 bases between. There are 16 residues in the CDR3. CDR1 and CDR2 from the germline V gene are SGHRS and YFSETQ. The variable domain in full, completed from reference TRBV5-1 and TRBJ2-7, reads KAGVTQTPRYLIKTRGQQVTLSCSPISGHRSVSWYQQTPGQGLQFLFEYFSETQRNKGNFPGRFSGRQFSNSRSEMNVSTLELGDSALYLCASSLGDFSGIHEQYFGPGTRLTVT.

The chain carries TRBV4-1 and TRBJ2-7, with unresolved D. The CDR3 spans 14 residues. Germline V gene data show CDR1 as MGHRA and CDR2 as YSYEKL. The V and J ends lost 0 bases and 3 bases respectively, with 9 bases between them. CDR3 residues: CASSQDRGFYEQYF. In nucleotides, the CDR3 is TGCGCCAGCAGCCAAGATCGTGGCTTCTACGAGCAGTACTTC.

The CDR3 bases are TGCGCCAGCAGCATCGGGGACAGGGGTCTCACTGAAGCTTTCTTT. The encoded protein is CASSIGDRGLTEAFF. This chain uses TRBV5-1 with TRBJ1-1, with 10 nucleotides matching TRBD1. Germline CDR1 SGHRS, CDR2 YFSETQ. CDR3 length: 15 residues. The trim removed 4 bases at V and 4 bases at J, leaving 7 bases unmatched.

The genes are TRBV4-1 and TRBJ2-2; 10 positions match TRBD2. The germline V gene has CDR1 MGHRA and CDR2 YSYEKL. CDR3 length: 17 amino acids. J was trimmed by 3 bases and V by 3 bases; bases with no gene match: 7. The CDR3 spells CASSHGRAGGHTGELFF. For the CDR3, the DNA is TGCGCCAGCAGCCACGGACGAGCGGGAGGGCACACCGGGGAGCTGTTTTTT.

The chain carries TRBV5-1 and TRBJ2-7, with 8 nucleotides matching TRBD1. Germline lookup yields CDR1 SGHRS and CDR2 YFSETQ. There are 15 residues in the CDR3. J gave up 2 bases and V 4 bases, and 8 bases lay outside the gene matches. The CDR3 DNA reads as TGCGCCAGCAGCCCGACCGGGACAGGAACCTACGAGCAGTACTTC. Translation gives CASSPTGTGTYEQYF.